A selection of T cell receptor beta chains follows, all from one sample in a study of blood T cell repertoires in COVID-19. This table comes from immunoSEQ multiplex PCR, and its TCRdb copy is limited to in-frame clones, with some not included. The data hold 150,000 to 200,000 clones, with around 85% observed a single time. Sequencing used peripheral blood. Source of these receptors: a man in his sixties with active or convalescent COVID-19. Each CDR3 is given with its conserved first and last residue. A D gene is named only where the DNA matches it firmly. Only part of the rows carry a size: once, few, many, or a class if the clone is expanded.

j_gene | v_gene | abundance | d_gene | CDR3aa | CDR3nt
TRBJ1-5 | TRBV19 | few | TRBD1 | CASNLRGAGNQPQHF | TGTGCCAGTAACCTCAGGGGGGCCGGCAATCAGCCCCAGCATTTT
TRBJ2-3 | TRBV12-3/TRBV12-4 | . | . | CASSLRVPGTQYF | TGTGCCAGCAGCCTCCGAGTACCAGGTACGCAGTATTTT
TRBJ2-7 | TRBV5-1 | . | TRBD1 | CASSKDRADEQYF | TGCGCCAGCAGCAAGGACAGGGCAGACGAGCAGTACTTC
TRBJ1-1 | TRBV9 | . | . | CASRVGLQSNTEAFF | TGTGCCAGCAGGGTCGGACTTCAGTCGAACACTGAAGCTTTCTTT
TRBJ2-3 | TRBV19 | once | TRBD2 | CASTRGLAGTDTQYF | TGTGCCAGTACCCGGGGACTAGCGGGGACAGATACGCAGTATTTT
TRBJ2-2 | TRBV5-1 | . | TRBD2 | CASSLSTSGAGELFF | TGCGCCAGCAGCTTATCGACTAGCGGGGCCGGGGAGCTGTTTTTT
TRBJ2-3 | TRBV14 | . | TRBD2 | CASSPLAGTSTDTQYF | TGTGCCAGCAGCCCACTAGCGGGTACTAGCACAGATACGCAGTATTTT
TRBJ2-5 | TRBV6-5 | . | TRBD2 | CASSYRRLRGQETQYF | TGTGCCAGCAGTTACAGACGGTTGCGGGGGCAAGAGACCCAGTACTTC
TRBJ2-1 | TRBV2 | . | . | CASSQDSRGYNEQFF | TGTGCCAGCAGTCAGGACTCGAGGGGGTACAATGAGCAGTTCTTC
TRBJ2-5 | TRBV5-1 | . | TRBD1 | CASSLTGERGETQYF | TGCGCCAGCAGCTTGACAGGGGAAAGGGGTGAGACCCAGTACTTC
TRBJ2-1 | TRBV5-1 | . | . | CASSLGTEYNEQFF | TGCGCCAGCAGCTTGGGGACTGAGTACAATGAGCAGTTCTTC
TRBJ2-3 | TRBV2 | . | TRBD2 | CASSERTSATGVSTDTQYF | TGTGCCAGCAGTGAGCGGACTAGCGCGACGGGGGTTAGCACAGATACGCAGTATTTT
TRBJ2-7 | TRBV5-4 | . | TRBD1 | CASSSQQGAYEQYF | TGTGCCAGCAGCTCACAACAGGGGGCCTACGAGCAGTACTTC
TRBJ2-7 | TRBV5-6 | . | . | CASSLNGGSDSEQYF | TGTGCCAGCAGCTTGAACGGGGGTTCGGACTCCGAGCAGTACTTC
TRBJ2-3 | TRBV5-6 | . | TRBD2 | CASSLRRGAGYTDTQYF | TGTGCCAGCAGCTTGAGGCGGGGGGCCGGATACACAGATACGCAGTATTTT
TRBJ2-7 | TRBV2 | few | TRBD1 | CASRGQIYEQYF | TGTGCCAGCAGGGGACAGATCTACGAGCAGTACTTC
TRBJ1-3 | TRBV5-5 | . | . | CASSTLSRSISGNTIYF | TGTGCCAGCAGCACCCTGTCCCGGTCTATCTCTGGAAACACCATATATTTT
TRBJ1-4 | TRBV11-3 | . | . | CASSPFRVYTDTIGKLFF | TGTGCCAGCAGCCCTTTTCGGGTCTACACGGATACGATCGGAAAACTGTTTTTT
TRBJ2-7 | TRBV28 | . | TRBD1 | CASRGTGMEKQYF | TGTGCCAGCAGAGGGACAGGGATGGAAAAGCAGTACTTC
TRBJ1-5 | TRBV3-1/TRBV3-2 | . | TRBD1 | CASSQAGTGSNQPQHF | TGTGCCAGCAGCCAAGCCGGGACAGGGAGCAATCAGCCCCAGCATTTT
TRBJ1-3 | TRBV10-3 | few | . | CAISSHSQSSGNTIYF | TGTGCCATCAGCTCTCACAGTCAAAGCTCTGGAAACACCATATATTTT
TRBJ1-6 | TRBV7-9 | . | . | CASSLQEVDSPLHF | TGTGCCAGCAGCTTGCAGGAAGTCGATTCACCCCTCCACTTT
TRBJ2-1 | TRBV18 | . | . | CASSPLDYNEQFF | TGTGCCAGCTCACCGCTAGACTACAATGAGCAGTTCTTC
TRBJ2-7 | TRBV2 | . | . | CASKGLGLSSYEQYF | TGTGCCAGCAAGGGGTTGGGGTTAAGCTCCTACGAGCAGTACTTC
TRBJ2-3 | TRBV9 | . | . | CASSVHRGQDTQYF | TGTGCCAGCAGCGTCCATAGGGGACAAGATACGCAGTATTTT
TRBJ2-2 | TRBV18 | . | TRBD1 | CASSPGGQGANTGELFF | TGTGCCAGCTCACCAGGGGGACAGGGGGCGAACACCGGGGAGCTGTTTTTT
TRBJ2-2 | TRBV7-3 | . | . | CASAGTGELFF | TGTGCCAGCGCGGGAACCGGGGAGCTGTTTTTT
TRBJ2-1 | TRBV29-1 | . | TRBD2 | CSAGLAGGLQEQFF | TGCAGCGCCGGACTAGCGGGGGGCCTCCAGGAGCAGTTCTTC
TRBJ2-3 | TRBV6-1 | . | . | CASSDRGYVDTQYF | TGTGCCAGCAGTGACAGGGGATATGTAGATACGCAGTATTTT
TRBJ2-6 | TRBV7-9 | once | TRBD1 | CASSLGTGGLGANVLTF | TGTGCCAGCAGCTTAGGCACAGGGGGACTTGGGGCCAACGTCCTGACTTTC
TRBJ2-1 | TRBV11-3 | . | . | CASSLDQDNEQFF | TGTGCCAGCAGCTTAGACCAGGACAATGAGCAGTTCTTC
TRBJ1-6 | TRBV19 | . | TRBD1 | CASSPRTGGSNSPLHF | TGTGCCAGTAGTCCCCGGACAGGGGGTTCTAATTCACCCCTCCACTTT
TRBJ1-6 | TRBV25-1 | . | . | CASSEVMSPLHF | TGTGCCAGCAGTGAAGTTATGTCACCCCTCCACTTT
TRBJ2-2 | TRBV2 | . | . | CASSGTIVTGELFF | TGTGCCAGCAGTGGGACTATCGTAACCGGGGAGCTGTTTTTT
TRBJ1-3 | TRBV11-3 | . | TRBD1 | CASSLDLRTGFQENTIYF | TGTGCCAGCAGCTTAGATCTCAGGACAGGGTTTCAGGAAAACACCATATATTTT
TRBJ1-5 | TRBV4-1 | . | . | CASSLGRGQPQHF | TGCGCCAGCAGCCTTGGCCGCGGTCAGCCCCAGCATTTT
TRBJ2-1 | TRBV10-2 | . | . | CASSEGGTYNEQFF | TGCGCCAGCAGTGAGGGCGGGACCTACAATGAGCAGTTCTTC
TRBJ2-7 | TRBV28 | . | . | CASRTGGAFVGEQYF | TGTGCCAGCCGTACTGGGGGGGCGTTCGTAGGCGAGCAGTACTTC
TRBJ2-7 | TRBV10-1 | once | TRBD2 | CASSGTSGSYEQYF | TGCGCCAGCAGTGGGACTAGCGGGAGCTACGAGCAGTACTTC
TRBJ1-4 | TRBV19 | few | TRBD1 | CASSYPGQVGEKLFF | TGTGCCAGTAGTTACCCGGGACAGGTCGGCGAAAAACTGTTTTTT
TRBJ1-1 | TRBV5-1 | . | TRBD1 | CASSQDRGLVNTEAFF | TGCGCCAGCAGCCAGGACAGGGGGCTTGTGAACACTGAAGCTTTCTTT
TRBJ1-2 | TRBV7-9 | . | . | CASSLGLGRDYGYTF | TGTGCCAGCAGCTTAGGCCTGGGGAGGGACTATGGCTACACCTTC
TRBJ2-7 | TRBV5-6 | . | TRBD1 | CASSGQGLSYEQYF | TGTGCCAGCAGCGGACAGGGGCTCTCCTACGAGCAGTACTTC
TRBJ2-6 | TRBV24-1 | . | . | CATSDGDMVGANVLTF | TGTGCCACCAGTGATGGGGACATGGTTGGGGCCAACGTCCTGACTTTC
TRBJ1-5 | TRBV5-1 | . | TRBD1 | CASSRGTGSGQPQHF | TGCGCCAGCAGCCGAGGGACAGGGTCAGGGCAGCCCCAGCATTTT
TRBJ2-6 | TRBV3-1/TRBV3-2 | . | . | CASTPGSGANVLTF | TGTGCCAGCACCCCCGGTTCTGGGGCCAACGTCCTGACTTTC
TRBJ1-4 | TRBV6-1 | . | . | CASSDQWNEKLFF | TGTGCCAGCAGTGATCAGTGGAATGAAAAACTGTTTTTT
TRBJ2-5 | TRBV11-1 | . | . | CASSFSGKETQYF | TGTGCCAGCAGCTTTTCGGGAAAAGAGACCCAGTACTTC
TRBJ1-4 | TRBV18 | . | . | CASSPQEGLVNEKLFF | TGTGCCAGCTCACCTCAAGAGGGCCTCGTTAATGAAAAACTGTTTTTT
TRBJ2-5 | TRBV7-2 | . | . | CASSGDLGVETQYF | TGTGCCAGCAGCGGCGATCTAGGCGTCGAGACCCAGTACTTC
TRBJ1-2 | TRBV3-1/TRBV3-2 | . | . | CASSQDATVTLPSDGYTF | TGTGCCAGCAGCCAAGATGCGACAGTCACCTTACCTTCTGATGGCTACACCTTC
TRBJ1-1 | TRBV18 | . | . | CASSPGSEGTEAFF | TGTGCCAGCTCACCAGGCAGCGAGGGTACTGAAGCTTTCTTT
TRBJ1-2 | TRBV19 | . | . | CASRRRGGEDGYTF | TGTGCCAGTAGAAGAAGGGGAGGCGAAGATGGCTACACCTTC